Below, 7 T cell receptor beta chains from the same sample are listed, as sequenced in a study of blood T cell repertoires in COVID-19 (TCRdb year 2020). Receptor libraries were prepared by the immunoSEQ multiplex PCR assay. Entries here come from immuneACCESS through TCRdb and include only in-frame sequences with V and J called. Some clones fail to appear in such tables; in the studies checked, an unresolved V gene covers under half of the shortfall, and the cause of the remainder is unknown. The sample records around 46,000 clones, over 70% of which are singletons. In total, the top ten clones hold about three fifths of the sample. The sequencing sample was made of peripheral blood. These receptors were taken from a man between 65 and 80 years old with acute or convalescent COVID-19.

The chain has TRBV6-2 or TRBV6-3 and TRBJ2-1; TRBD1 agrees at 7 bases. The CDR3 is 12 amino acids. With V trimmed by 5 bases and J by 10 bases, 5 bases remained unmatched. The V gene's germline CDR1 is MNHEY and CDR2 SVGEGT. The CDR3 sequence: CASSTGDQEQFF. The CDR3 region has the DNA TGTGCCAGCAGTACAGGGGATCAGGAGCAGTTCTTC.

There are a few counts of this clone. This chain links TRBV4-1 with TRBJ2-6, with D perhaps matching TRBD1 (6 bases). The V end was cut by 7 bases, the J end by 0 bases, with 16 bases between. The germline V gene has CDR1 MGHRA and CDR2 YSYEKL. This CDR3 is built from 17 residues. CDR3 sequence reads: CASTPGTWASGANVLTF. The CDR3 region has the DNA TGCGCCAGCACGCCGGGGACATGGGCCTCTGGGGCCAACGTCCTGACTTTC.

This rearrangement joins TRBV19 to TRBJ1-2; D perhaps matches TRBD1 (6 bases). Germline assignment: CDR1 LNHDA and CDR2 SQIVND (reference sequence). This CDR3 region has 14 residues. Trimming pared 9 bases from V and 5 bases from J, leaving 19 bases between. CDR3 DNA sequence: TGTGCCAGCAAACAGGGTGCGGGTGGATATGGCTACACCTTC. It yields the protein CASKQGAGGYGYTF.

As concerns this clone: Distinct nucleotide sequences in the sample also encode this CDR3. CDR3 nucleotide sequence: TGTGCCAGCAGCTTAGCGGGGGCAGATACGCAGTATTTT. Translation: CASSLAGADTQYF. The rearrangement joins TRBV11-2 to TRBJ2-3; D is perhaps TRBD2 (6 bases). The CDR3 has 13 amino acids. Germline CDR1 reads SGHAT; CDR2 reads FQNNGV. V was pared by 1 base and J by 4 bases, with 6 bases between.

V usage is TRBV18 and J usage is TRBJ1-5; the D gene is possibly TRBD1 (6 bases). The CDR3 spans 17 residues. The V and J ends lost 3 bases and 3 bases respectively, with 18 bases between them. Germline CDR1 and CDR2: KGHSH and LQKENI. The CDR3 is CASSPGQGPNNNQPQHF. The CDR3 DNA reads as TGTGCCAGCTCACCCGGGCAGGGGCCTAATAACAATCAGCCCCAGCATTTT.

This rearrangement joins TRBV29-1 to TRBJ2-7; 9 nucleotides line up with TRBD1. From germline, CDR1 is SQVTM and CDR2 ANQGSEA. With 4 bases clipped from V and 7 bases from J, the junction kept 5 bases outside the gene matches. The CDR3 contains 12 residues. The DNA for the CDR3 is TGCAGCGTTGGGACAGGGGTTCAGGAGCAGTACTTC. This encodes CSVGTGVQEQYF.

The CDR3 loop is CASSLLPEAAQYF. The DNA for the CDR3 is TGTGCCAGCAGCTTACTACCGGAGGCGGCGCAGTATTTT. This sequence joins TRBV5-5 and TRBJ2-3, with D possibly being TRBD2 (5 bases). V was shortened by 2 bases and J by 10 bases, with 14 bases between the two germline ends. The germline CDR1 and CDR2 sequences are SGHKS and YYEKEE (reference sequence). The CDR3 consists of 13 residues.